A selection of T cell receptor beta chains follows, all from one sample in a study of OX40 agonist ivuxolimab in advanced cancers. Measured with immunoSEQ multiplex PCR; TCRdb has only the in-frame clones, and not every one. Of about 73,000 clones in the sample, about 92% were seen once. The sequenced sample was CD4+ or CD8+ T cells sorted from blood, obtained in a trial of the OX40 agonist ivuxolimab. Every receptor here comes from an adult with an advanced solid tumor such as melanoma, head and neck, liver or kidney cancer. CDR3s include the opening cysteine and the closing phenylalanine or tryptophan. A D gene is named only where the DNA matches it firmly. The listing skips clone size in some rows; elsewhere it reads once, few, many or a size class.

TRBV11-2	16	-	TRBJ2-2	-	CASSFPRDLPTGELFF	TGTGCCAGCAGCTTCCCCCGGGACCTCCCGACCGGGGAGCTGTTTTTT
TRBV27	13	-	TRBJ1-2	-	CASSLVYLGGYTF	TGTGCCAGCAGTTTAGTTTACTTGGGAGGCTACACCTTC
TRBV6-5	14	-	TRBJ2-7	-	CASSPGSGGYEQYF	TGTGCCAGCAGCCCCGGGAGTGGGGGGTACGAGCAGTACTTC
TRBV6-1	14	-	TRBJ2-7	-	CASSGTITNYEQYF	TGTGCCAGCAGTGGGACAATTACGAACTACGAGCAGTACTTC
TRBV4-1	16	-	TRBJ2-7	-	CASSQGLGQGNGEQYF	TGCGCCAGCAGCCAAGGTCTCGGCCAGGGGAACGGCGAGCAGTACTTC
TRBV9	13	TRBD1	TRBJ1-6	-	CASSPGTGQSLHF	TGTGCCAGCAGCCCAGGGACAGGGCAGTCCCTCCACTTT
TRBV7-9	15	-	TRBJ2-7	-	CASSLGQGLLYEQYF	TGTGCCAGCAGCTTAGGTCAGGGTCTACTCTACGAGCAGTACTTC
TRBV13	16	TRBD1	TRBJ1-3	-	CASSLAGTGDGNTIYF	TGTGCCAGCAGCTTAGCCGGGACAGGGGACGGAAACACCATATATTTT
TRBV5-4	16	TRBD2	TRBJ2-1	once	CASSPGSGISYNEQFF	TGTGCCAGCAGCCCAGGAAGCGGGATCTCCTACAATGAGCAGTTCTTC
TRBV29-1	12	-	TRBJ2-3	-	CSVPLAPATQYF	TGCAGCGTACCTTTGGCCCCAGCAACGCAGTATTTT
TRBV4-1	13	-	TRBJ1-5	-	CASSRPTEEPQHF	TGCGCCAGCAGCCGCCCTACTGAGGAGCCCCAGCATTTT
TRBV11-2	14	TRBD1	TRBJ1-5	-	CASSPTGGVQPQHF	TGTGCCAGCAGCCCGACAGGGGGGGTGCAGCCCCAGCATTTT
TRBV19	13	-	TRBJ2-7	-	CASSIGFSYEQYF	TGTGCCAGTAGTATAGGTTTTTCCTACGAGCAGTACTTC
TRBV19	16	-	TRBJ2-5	-	CASRPGAMRYQETQYF	TGTGCCAGTAGACCCGGGGCGATGAGGTACCAAGAGACCCAGTACTTC
TRBV29-1	17	-	TRBJ1-3	-	CSVVGVVDPPSGNTIYF	TGCAGCGTTGTGGGTGTGGTGGACCCTCCTTCTGGAAACACCATATATTTT
TRBV9	11	-	TRBJ2-1	-	CASSVGDEQFF	TGTGCCAGCAGCGTAGGGGATGAGCAGTTCTTC
TRBV5-6	18	TRBD1	TRBJ1-4	once	CASSFRDSLLATNEKLFF	TGTGCCAGCAGCTTCCGGGACAGCCTTTTAGCAACTAATGAAAAACTGTTTTTT
TRBV30	12	-	TRBJ1-6	-	CPLEGSNSPLHF	TGTCCATTGGAGGGGTCTAATTCACCCCTCCACTTT
TRBV7-6	18	TRBD1	TRBJ2-2	-	CASSFDPPGTVNTGELFF	TGTGCCAGCAGTTTTGACCCTCCCGGGACAGTAAACACCGGGGAGCTGTTTTTT
TRBV25-1	16	TRBD1	TRBJ2-3	once	CASSEWQGALTDTQYF	TGTGCCAGCAGTGAATGGCAGGGGGCATTGACAGATACGCAGTATTTT
TRBV6-1	12	-	TRBJ2-5	-	CASMSDQETQYF	TGTGCCAGCATGTCAGACCAAGAGACCCAGTACTTC
TRBV6-5	16	TRBD1	TRBJ1-4	once	CASSLNRGLTNEKLFF	TGTGCCAGCAGTTTAAACAGGGGGCTGACTAATGAAAAACTGTTTTTT
TRBV7-7	17	-	TRBJ2-5	once	CASSLEGGLAHQETQYF	TGTGCTAGCAGCTTAGAGGGGGGACTTGCACACCAAGAGACCCAGTACTTC
TRBV7-2	15	-	TRBJ2-3	once	CASSAVGGDTDTQYF	TGTGCCAGCAGCGCCGTAGGCGGAGACACAGATACGCAGTATTTT
TRBV6-5	15	-	TRBJ2-7	-	CASRSGTGSSYEQYF	TGTGCCAGCAGAAGCGGGACAGGCAGCTCCTACGAGCAGTACTTC
TRBV10-1	15	-	TRBJ1-4	-	CATLARQVINEKLFF	TGCGCCACTCTGGCTCGACAGGTGATTAATGAAAAACTGTTTTTT
TRBV6-1	12	-	TRBJ2-7	-	CASPDGSYEQYF	TGTGCCAGTCCGGACGGCTCCTACGAGCAGTACTTC
TRBV29-1	11	TRBD1	TRBJ2-7	-	CSAQTGREQYF	TGCAGCGCCCAGACAGGGCGCGAGCAGTACTTC
TRBV5-6	13	-	TRBJ1-1	few	CASRTWGGTEAFF	TGTGCCAGCAGGACGTGGGGGGGCACTGAAGCTTTCTTT
TRBV10-2	15	-	TRBJ2-2	-	CASSDGGLNTGELFF	TGCGCCAGCAGTGACGGGGGCCTGAACACCGGGGAGCTGTTTTTT
TRBV13	16	TRBD2	TRBJ2-3	once	CASSLPRGGRTDTQYF	TGTGCCAGCAGCTTACCGCGCGGGGGGCGCACAGATACGCAGTATTTT
TRBV15	17	TRBD1	TRBJ2-3	-	CATSRRDRDPMVDTQYF	TGTGCCACCAGCAGGAGAGACAGGGATCCTATGGTAGATACGCAGTATTTT
TRBV27	17	TRBD2	TRBJ2-5	-	CASSLLAGQPEGETQYF	TGTGCCAGCAGTCTACTAGCGGGGCAGCCAGAGGGAGAGACCCAGTACTTC
TRBV5-1	17	TRBD2	TRBJ2-1	-	CASSFASGGVSYNEQFF	TGCGCCAGCAGCTTCGCTAGCGGGGGGGTCTCCTACAATGAGCAGTTCTTC
TRBV7-9	13	TRBD1	TRBJ2-5	-	CASFPGGEETQYF	TGTGCCAGCTTCCCAGGGGGCGAAGAGACCCAGTACTTC
TRBV5-1	15	TRBD1	TRBJ2-7	-	CASSLDRGISYEQYF	TGCGCCAGCAGCCTTGACAGGGGGATTTCCTACGAGCAGTACTTC
TRBV11-2	16	-	TRBJ2-5	-	CASSLEFSGDQETQYF	TGTGCCAGCAGCTTAGAGTTTAGCGGTGACCAAGAGACCCAGTACTTC
TRBV5-5	14	TRBD1	TRBJ2-5	-	CASSLVRGLETQYF	TGTGCCAGCAGCTTGGTAAGGGGGCTTGAGACCCAGTACTTC